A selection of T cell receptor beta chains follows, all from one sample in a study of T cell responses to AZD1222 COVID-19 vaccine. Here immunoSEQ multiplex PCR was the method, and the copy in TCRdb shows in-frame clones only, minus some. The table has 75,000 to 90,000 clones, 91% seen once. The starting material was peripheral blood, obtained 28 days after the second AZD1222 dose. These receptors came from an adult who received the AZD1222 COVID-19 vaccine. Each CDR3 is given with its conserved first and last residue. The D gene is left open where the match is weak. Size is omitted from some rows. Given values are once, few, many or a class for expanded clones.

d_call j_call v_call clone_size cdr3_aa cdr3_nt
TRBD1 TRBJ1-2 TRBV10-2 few CASSEGQVANYGYTF TGCGCCAGCAGTGAGGGACAGGTAGCTAACTATGGCTACACCTTC
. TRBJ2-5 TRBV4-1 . CASSQVLLVETQYF TGCGCCAGCAGCCAAGTGTTACTAGTGGAGACCCAGTACTTC
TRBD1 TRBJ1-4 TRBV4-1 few CASSQDLAAGGEKLFF TGCGCCAGCAGCCAAGATTTGGCGGCAGGGGGTGAAAAACTGTTTTTT
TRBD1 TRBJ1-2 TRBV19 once CGTGTANYGYTF TGTGGCACCGGGACAGCTAACTATGGCTACACCTTC
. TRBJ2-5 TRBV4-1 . CASSQPTRGETQYF TGCGCCAGCAGCCAACCGACACGCGGAGAGACCCAGTACTTC
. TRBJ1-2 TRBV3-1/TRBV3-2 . CASSQHSDYGYTF TGTGCCAGCAGCCAACACAGCGACTATGGCTACACCTTC
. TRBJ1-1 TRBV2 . CASSRQENTEAFF TGTGCCAGCAGTCGACAGGAGAACACTGAAGCTTTCTTT
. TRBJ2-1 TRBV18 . CASSPPVVDEQFF TGTGCCAGCTCACCACCCGTGGTTGATGAGCAGTTCTTC
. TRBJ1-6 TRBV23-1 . CASSRFAAGTYNSPLHF TGCGCCAGCAGTCGATTCGCAGCCGGGACCTATAATTCACCCCTCCACTTT
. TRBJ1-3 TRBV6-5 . CASSYRQASGNTIYF TGTGCCAGCAGCTACCGACAGGCCTCTGGAAACACCATATATTTT
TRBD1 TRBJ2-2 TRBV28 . CASSSSLDRAWTGELFF TGTGCCAGCAGTTCATCACTGGACAGGGCGTGGACCGGGGAGCTGTTTTTT
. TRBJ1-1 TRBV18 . CASSPRGGDTEAFF TGTGCCAGCTCACCACGAGGGGGAGACACTGAAGCTTTCTTT
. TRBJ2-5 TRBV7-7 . CASSLRQGIFGETQYF TGTGCCAGCAGCTTAAGGCAGGGGATCTTCGGGGAGACCCAGTACTTC
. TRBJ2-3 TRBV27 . CASGNTRERSTDTQYF TGTGCCAGCGGGAATACACGGGAGAGGAGCACAGATACGCAGTATTTT
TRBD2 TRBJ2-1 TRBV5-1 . CASSLGPPGTRSSHEQFF TGCGCCAGCAGCTTGGGGCCCCCCGGGACTAGATCATCCCATGAGCAGTTCTTC
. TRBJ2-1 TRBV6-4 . CASSPLWGVSNEQFF TGTGCCAGCAGTCCCCTTTGGGGGGTCAGCAATGAGCAGTTCTTC
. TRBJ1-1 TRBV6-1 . CASSFQGSSTEAFF TGTGCCAGCAGTTTCCAGGGGAGTAGCACTGAAGCTTTCTTT
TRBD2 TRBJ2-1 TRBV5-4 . CASSVAGFASGRKYNEQFF TGTGCCAGCAGCGTGGCTGGGTTTGCTAGCGGGAGGAAATACAATGAGCAGTTCTTC
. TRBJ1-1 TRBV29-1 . CSVRGGQLDTEAFF TGCAGCGTTAGGGGAGGGCAGTTGGACACTGAAGCTTTCTTT
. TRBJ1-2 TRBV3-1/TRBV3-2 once CASSQDLPYGYTF TGTGCCAGCAGCCAAGATTTGCCTTATGGCTACACCTTC
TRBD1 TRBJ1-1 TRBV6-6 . CASIQDREGEAFF TGTGCCAGCATCCAGGACAGGGAGGGTGAAGCTTTCTTT
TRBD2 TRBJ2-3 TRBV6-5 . CASSKLAGADTQYF TGTGCCAGCAGTAAACTAGCGGGAGCAGATACGCAGTATTTT
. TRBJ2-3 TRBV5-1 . CASSLWGSDTQYF TGCGCCAGCAGCTTGTGGGGATCCGATACGCAGTATTTT
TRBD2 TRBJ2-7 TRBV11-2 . CASSLIAGRPSGNTYEQYF TGTGCCAGCAGCTTAATCGCCGGACGACCTAGCGGGAATACGTACGAGCAGTACTTC
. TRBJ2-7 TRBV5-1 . CASSLEGPLVSREQYF TGCGCCAGCAGCTTGGAGGGACCCCTGGTAAGTCGTGAGCAGTACTTC
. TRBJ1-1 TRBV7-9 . CASSFRVVGMNTEAFF TGTGCCAGCAGCTTTCGAGTGGTGGGCATGAACACTGAAGCTTTCTTT
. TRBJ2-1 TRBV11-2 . CASSEIEEQFF TGTGCCAGCAGCGAGATTGAGGAGCAGTTCTTC
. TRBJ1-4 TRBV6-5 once CASKGTNEKLFF TGTGCCAGCAAAGGAACTAATGAAAAACTGTTTTTT
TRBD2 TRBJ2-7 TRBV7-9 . CASSSELAAYEQYF TGTGCCAGCAGCTCGGAACTAGCGGCCTACGAGCAGTACTTC
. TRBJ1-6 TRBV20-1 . CSASKDSPLHF TGCAGTGCTAGCAAGGATTCACCCCTCCACTTT
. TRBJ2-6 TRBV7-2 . CASSPLNSGANVLTF TGTGCCAGCAGCCCCCTTAACTCTGGGGCCAACGTCCTGACTTTC
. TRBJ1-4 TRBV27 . CASSLVGAGNEKLFF TGTGCCAGCAGCCTAGTGGGGGCGGGTAATGAAAAACTGTTTTTT
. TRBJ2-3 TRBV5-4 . CASSLDSSTDTQYF TGTGCCAGCAGTCTGGACAGTAGCACAGATACGCAGTATTTT
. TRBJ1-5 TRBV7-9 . CASSFSGQPQHF TGTGCCAGCAGCTTCTCAGGACAGCCCCAGCATTTT
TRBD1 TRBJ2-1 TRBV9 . CASSTRQGDYNEQFF TGTGCCAGCAGCACCCGACAGGGGGACTACAATGAGCAGTTCTTC
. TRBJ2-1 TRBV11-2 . CASSLGLAVNIIPHNEQFF TGTGCCAGCAGCCTAGGGCTTGCAGTAAATATAATCCCCCACAATGAGCAGTTCTTC
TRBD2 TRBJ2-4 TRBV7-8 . CASSLRLAGERGWKNIQYF TGTGCCAGCAGCCTCAGACTAGCGGGAGAGAGAGGGTGGAAAAACATTCAGTACTTC
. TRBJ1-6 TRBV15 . CATSSGLSWGVNSPLHF TGTGCCACCAGCAGCGGCCTCTCGTGGGGGGTGAATTCACCCCTCCACTTT
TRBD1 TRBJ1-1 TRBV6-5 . CASRTGGVEAFF TGTGCCAGCAGAACAGGGGGCGTTGAAGCTTTCTTT
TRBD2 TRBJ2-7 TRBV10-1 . CASSERASGRSYEQYF TGCGCCAGCAGTGAAAGGGCTAGCGGGCGCTCCTACGAGCAGTACTTC
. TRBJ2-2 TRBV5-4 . CASSLVGLRNTGELFF TGTGCCAGCAGCTTGGTGGGCCTGAGAAACACCGGGGAGCTGTTTTTT
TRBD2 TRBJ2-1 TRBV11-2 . CASSLGTRDNEQFF TGTGCCAGCAGCTTAGGGACTAGGGACAATGAGCAGTTCTTC
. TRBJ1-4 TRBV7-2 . CASSLSDGVGRELFF TGTGCCAGCAGCTTATCGGACGGGGTGGGAAGGGAACTGTTTTTT
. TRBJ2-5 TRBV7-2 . CASSLGGGGNQETQYF TGTGCCAGCAGCTTAGGGGGGGGCGGGAACCAAGAGACCCAGTACTTC
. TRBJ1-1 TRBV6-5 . CASDVEGLLNTEAFF TGTGCCAGCGATGTGGAGGGACTACTGAACACTGAAGCTTTCTTT
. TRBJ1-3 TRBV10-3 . CAISESAADTIYF TGTGCCATCAGTGAGTCTGCCGCGGACACCATATATTTT
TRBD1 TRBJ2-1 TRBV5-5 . CASSPTGFYNEQFF TGTGCCAGCAGCCCGACAGGGTTCTACAATGAGCAGTTCTTC
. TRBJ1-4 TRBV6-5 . CASSYGPAREKLFF TGTGCCAGCAGTTACGGTCCCGCCCGAGAAAAACTGTTTTTT
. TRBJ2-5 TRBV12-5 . CASGLAGEETQYF TGTGCTAGTGGTTTGGCAGGGGAGGAGACCCAGTACTTC
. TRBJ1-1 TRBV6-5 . CATLIGAEAFF TGTGCCACCCTGATCGGGGCTGAAGCTTTCTTT
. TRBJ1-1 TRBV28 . CASSLSGLEAFF TGTGCCAGCAGTTTATCCGGGCTTGAAGCTTTCTTT
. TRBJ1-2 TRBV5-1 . CASSSGSLSGYTF TGCGCCAGCAGCTCAGGTTCCTTGAGTGGCTACACCTTC
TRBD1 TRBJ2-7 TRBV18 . CASSLRDRATYEQYF TGTGCCAGCTCTCTCCGGGACAGGGCGACCTACGAGCAGTACTTC
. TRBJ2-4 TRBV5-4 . CASSSPERVAKNIQYF TGTGCCAGCAGCTCCCCCGAACGCGTAGCCAAAAACATTCAGTACTTC
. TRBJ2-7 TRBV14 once CASSPSYEQYF TGTGCCAGCAGCCCCTCCTACGAGCAGTACTTC
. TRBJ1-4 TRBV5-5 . CASSPPMGSNEKLFF TGTGCCAGCAGCCCCCCGATGGGTTCGAATGAAAAACTGTTTTTT
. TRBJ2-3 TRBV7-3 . CASSLGEADTQYF TGTGCCAGCAGTCTGGGGGAGGCAGATACGCAGTATTTT
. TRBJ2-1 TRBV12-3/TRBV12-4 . CASSLETKEQFF TGTGCCAGCAGTTTAGAGACGAAGGAACAGTTCTTC